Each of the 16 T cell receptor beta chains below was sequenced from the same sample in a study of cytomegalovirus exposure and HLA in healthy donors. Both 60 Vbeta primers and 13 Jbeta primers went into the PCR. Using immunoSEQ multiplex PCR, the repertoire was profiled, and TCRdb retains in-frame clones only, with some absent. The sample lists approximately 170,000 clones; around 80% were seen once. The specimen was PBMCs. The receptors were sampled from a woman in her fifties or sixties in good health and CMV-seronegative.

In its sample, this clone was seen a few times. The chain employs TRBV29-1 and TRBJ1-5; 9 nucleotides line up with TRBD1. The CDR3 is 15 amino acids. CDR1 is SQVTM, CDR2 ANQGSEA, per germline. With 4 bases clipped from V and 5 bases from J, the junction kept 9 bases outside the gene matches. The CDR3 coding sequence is TGCAGCGTTGCCACCGGGACAGGGTTTGATCAGCCCCAGCATTTT. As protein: CSVATGTGFDQPQHF.

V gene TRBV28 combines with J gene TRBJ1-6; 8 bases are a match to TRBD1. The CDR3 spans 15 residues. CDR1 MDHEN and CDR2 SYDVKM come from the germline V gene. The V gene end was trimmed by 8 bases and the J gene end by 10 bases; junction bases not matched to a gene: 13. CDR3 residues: CASGRSGQGGSPLHF. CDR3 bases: TGTGCCAGCGGCCGGAGTGGACAGGGAGGATCACCCCTCCACTTT.

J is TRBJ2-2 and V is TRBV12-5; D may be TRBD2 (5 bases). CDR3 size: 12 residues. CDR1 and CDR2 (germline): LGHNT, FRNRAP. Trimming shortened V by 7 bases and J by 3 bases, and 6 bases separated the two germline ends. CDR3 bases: TGTGCTAGTGTCGGGGACACCGGGGAGCTGTTTTTT. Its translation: CASVGDTGELFF.

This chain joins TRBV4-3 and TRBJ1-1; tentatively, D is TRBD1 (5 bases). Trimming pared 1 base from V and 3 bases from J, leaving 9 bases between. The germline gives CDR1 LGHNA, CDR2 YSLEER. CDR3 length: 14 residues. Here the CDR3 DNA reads TGCGCCAGCAGCCAAGTCCAGGGTTACACTGAAGCTTTCTTT. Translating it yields CASSQVQGYTEAFF.

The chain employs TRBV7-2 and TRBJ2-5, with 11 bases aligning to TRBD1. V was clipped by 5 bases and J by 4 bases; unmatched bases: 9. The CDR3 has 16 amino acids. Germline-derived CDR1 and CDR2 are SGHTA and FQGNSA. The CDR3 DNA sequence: TGTGCCAGCAGCCCAACCGGGACAGGGGGACGAGAGACCCAGTACTTC. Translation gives CASSPTGTGGRETQYF.

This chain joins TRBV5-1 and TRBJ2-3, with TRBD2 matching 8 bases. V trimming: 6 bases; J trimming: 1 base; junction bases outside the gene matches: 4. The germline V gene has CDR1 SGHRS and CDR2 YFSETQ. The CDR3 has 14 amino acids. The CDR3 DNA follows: TGCGCCAGCAATTCGGGAGGGGGCACAGATACGCAGTATTTT. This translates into CASNSGGGTDTQYF.

CDR3 protein: CASSLEGRGGYTF. In DNA, the CDR3 is TGCGCCAGCAGCTTGGAGGGTCGCGGGGGCTACACCTTC. This chain connects TRBV5-1 to TRBJ1-2; D uncertain. CDR3 length equals 13 residues. Trimming cost V 0 bases and J 8 bases, with 11 bases left between them. Looked up from germline, CDR1 is SGHRS and CDR2 is YFSETQ.

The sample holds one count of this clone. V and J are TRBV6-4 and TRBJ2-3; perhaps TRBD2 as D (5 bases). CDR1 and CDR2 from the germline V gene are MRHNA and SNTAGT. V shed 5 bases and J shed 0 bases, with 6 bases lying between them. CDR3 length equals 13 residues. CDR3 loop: CASSRGSTDTQYF. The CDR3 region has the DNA TGTGCCAGCAGTCGCGGGAGCACAGATACGCAGTATTTT.

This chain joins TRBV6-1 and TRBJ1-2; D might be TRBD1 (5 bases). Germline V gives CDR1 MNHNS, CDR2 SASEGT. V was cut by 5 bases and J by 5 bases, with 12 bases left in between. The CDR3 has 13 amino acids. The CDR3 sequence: CASSLGLEYGYTF. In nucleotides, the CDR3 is TGTGCCAGCAGTCTGGGACTCGAGTATGGCTACACCTTC.

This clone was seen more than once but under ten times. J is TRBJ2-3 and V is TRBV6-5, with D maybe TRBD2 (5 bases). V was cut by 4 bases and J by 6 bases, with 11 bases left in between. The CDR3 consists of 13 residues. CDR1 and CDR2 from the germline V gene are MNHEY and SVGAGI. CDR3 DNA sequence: TGTGCCAGCAGTTTTGAGCGGCGCGATACGCAGTATTTT. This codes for CASSFERRDTQYF.

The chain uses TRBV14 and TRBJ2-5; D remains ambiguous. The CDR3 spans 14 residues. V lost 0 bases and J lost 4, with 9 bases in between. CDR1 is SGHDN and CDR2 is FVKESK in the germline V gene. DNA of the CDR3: TGTGCCAGCAGCCAAGAGTTGCAGGTAGAGACCCAGTACTTC. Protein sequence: CASSQELQVETQYF.

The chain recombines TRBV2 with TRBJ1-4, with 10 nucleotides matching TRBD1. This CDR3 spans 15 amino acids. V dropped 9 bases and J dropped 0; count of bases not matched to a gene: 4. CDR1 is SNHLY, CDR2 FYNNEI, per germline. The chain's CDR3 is CASDRGPATNEKLFF. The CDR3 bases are TGTGCCAGTGACAGGGGGCCTGCAACTAATGAAAAACTGTTTTTT.

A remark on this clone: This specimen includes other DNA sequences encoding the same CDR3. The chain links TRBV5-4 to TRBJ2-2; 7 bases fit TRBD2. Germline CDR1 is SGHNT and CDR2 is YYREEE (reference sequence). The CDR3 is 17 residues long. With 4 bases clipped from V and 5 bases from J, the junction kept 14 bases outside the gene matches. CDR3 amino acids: CASSLGLVVGATGELFF. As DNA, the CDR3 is TGTGCCAGCAGCCTTGGACTAGTAGTAGGAGCGACCGGGGAGCTGTTTTTT.

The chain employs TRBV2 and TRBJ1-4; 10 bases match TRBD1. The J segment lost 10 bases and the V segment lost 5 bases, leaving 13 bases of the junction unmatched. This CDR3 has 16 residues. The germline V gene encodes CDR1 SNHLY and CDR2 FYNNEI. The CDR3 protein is CASSPLRGGTGAKLFF. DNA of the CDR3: TGTGCCAGCAGTCCCCTCCGAGGGGGGACAGGGGCAAAACTGTTTTTT.

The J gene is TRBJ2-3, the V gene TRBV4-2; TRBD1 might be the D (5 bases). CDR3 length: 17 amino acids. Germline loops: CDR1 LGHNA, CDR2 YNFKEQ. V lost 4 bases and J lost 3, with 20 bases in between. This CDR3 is CASSLNVQGRLTDTQYF. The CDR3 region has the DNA TGTGCCAGCAGCCTAAATGTTCAGGGTCGTTTGACAGATACGCAGTATTTT.

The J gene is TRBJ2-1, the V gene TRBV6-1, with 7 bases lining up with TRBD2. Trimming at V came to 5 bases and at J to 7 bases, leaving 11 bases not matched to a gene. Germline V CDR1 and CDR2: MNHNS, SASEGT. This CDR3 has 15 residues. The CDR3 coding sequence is TGTGCCAGCAGTACCTCGGGATTCGGGGGGAATGAGCAGTTCTTC. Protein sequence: CASSTSGFGGNEQFF.